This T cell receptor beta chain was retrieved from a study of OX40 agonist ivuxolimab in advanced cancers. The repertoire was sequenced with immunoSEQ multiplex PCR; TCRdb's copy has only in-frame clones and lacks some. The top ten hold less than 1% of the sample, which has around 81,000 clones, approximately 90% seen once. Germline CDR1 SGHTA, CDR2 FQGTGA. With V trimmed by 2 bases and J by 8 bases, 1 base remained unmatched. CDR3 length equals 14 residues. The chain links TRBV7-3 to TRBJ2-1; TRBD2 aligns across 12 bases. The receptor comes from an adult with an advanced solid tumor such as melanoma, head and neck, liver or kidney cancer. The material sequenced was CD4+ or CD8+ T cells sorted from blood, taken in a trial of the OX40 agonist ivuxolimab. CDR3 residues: CASSLGTSGHEQFF. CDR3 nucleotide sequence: TGTGCCAGCAGCTTAGGGACTAGCGGGCATGAGCAGTTCTTC. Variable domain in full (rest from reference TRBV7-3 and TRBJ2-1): GAGVSQTPSNKVTEKGKYVELRCDPISGHTALYWYRQSLGQGPEFLIYFQGTGAADDSGLPNDRFFAVRPEGSVSTLKIQRTERGDSAVYLCASSLGTSGHEQFFGPGTRLTVL.